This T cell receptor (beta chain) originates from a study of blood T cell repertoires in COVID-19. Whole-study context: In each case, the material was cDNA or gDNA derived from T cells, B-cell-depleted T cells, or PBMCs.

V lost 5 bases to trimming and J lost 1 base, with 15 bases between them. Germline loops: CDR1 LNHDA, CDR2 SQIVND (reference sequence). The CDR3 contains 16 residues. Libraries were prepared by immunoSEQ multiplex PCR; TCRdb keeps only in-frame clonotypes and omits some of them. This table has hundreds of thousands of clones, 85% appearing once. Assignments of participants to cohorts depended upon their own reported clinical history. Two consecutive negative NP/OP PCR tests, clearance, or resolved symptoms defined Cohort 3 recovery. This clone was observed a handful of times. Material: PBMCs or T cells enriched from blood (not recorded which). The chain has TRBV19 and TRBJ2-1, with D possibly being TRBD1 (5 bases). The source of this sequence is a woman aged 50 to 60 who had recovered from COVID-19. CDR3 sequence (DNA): TGTGCCAGTAGTCGCGGCAGGGTCACTTCCTACAATGAGCAGTTCTTC. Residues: CASSRGRVTSYNEQFF.